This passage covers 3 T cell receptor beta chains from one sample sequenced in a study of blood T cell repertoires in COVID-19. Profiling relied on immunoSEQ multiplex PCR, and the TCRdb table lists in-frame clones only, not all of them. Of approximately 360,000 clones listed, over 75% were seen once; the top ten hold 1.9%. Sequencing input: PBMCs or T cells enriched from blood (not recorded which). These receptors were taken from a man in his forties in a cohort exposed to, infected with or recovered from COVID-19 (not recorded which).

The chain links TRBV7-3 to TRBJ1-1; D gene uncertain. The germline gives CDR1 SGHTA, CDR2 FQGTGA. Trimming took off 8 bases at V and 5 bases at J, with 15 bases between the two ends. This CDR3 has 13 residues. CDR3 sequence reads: CASATEPRTEAFF. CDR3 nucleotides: TGTGCCAGCGCTACGGAGCCGAGGACTGAAGCTTTCTTT.

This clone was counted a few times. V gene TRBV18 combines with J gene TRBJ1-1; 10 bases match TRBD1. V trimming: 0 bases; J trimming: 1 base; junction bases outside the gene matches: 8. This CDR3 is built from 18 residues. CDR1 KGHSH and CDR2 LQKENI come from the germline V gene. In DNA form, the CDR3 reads TGTGCCAGCTCACCACCGGGACAGGGGTTTTTCGGGAACACTGAAGCTTTCTTT. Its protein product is CASSPPGQGFFGNTEAFF.

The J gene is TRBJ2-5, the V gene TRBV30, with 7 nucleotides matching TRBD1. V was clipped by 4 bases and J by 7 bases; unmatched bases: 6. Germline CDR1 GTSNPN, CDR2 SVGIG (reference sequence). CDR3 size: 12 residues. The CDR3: CAWNRGYGTQYF. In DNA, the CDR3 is TGTGCCTGGAACAGGGGTTACGGGACCCAGTACTTC.